These 26 T cell receptor beta chains share one sample of origin, sequenced in a study of blood T cells in healthy people across ages. The second PCR ran roughly 7 to 11 cycles with a sample-barcoded 5' primer and J-beta primers. In TCRdb, the 5' RACE reads were re-called with MiXCR into one record per CDR3 protein. The table has around 1,700,000 distinct CDR3 sequences, 28% seen once; the top ten hold roughly 8.2%. Input material: blood. The origin of the receptors is a woman aged 25 to 39 in good health.

Many counts were recorded for this clonotype. The genes are TRBV28 and TRBJ2-7; no firm D call. Germline V lookup: CDR1 MDHEN, CDR2 SYDVKM. CDR3 length: 13 residues. Trimming removed 5 bases from V and 4 bases from J, with 12 bases in between. For the CDR3, the DNA is TGTGCCAGCAGTCCACGGACCAGGTACGAGCAGTACTTC. This sequence encodes CASSPRTRYEQYF.

This clonotype has at least ten counts. The rearrangement uses TRBV7-2 and TRBJ2-5, with TRBD2 identical over 9 bases. V lost 1 base, J lost 3 bases, and 6 bases stayed unmatched. There are 16 residues in the CDR3. From germline, CDR1 is SGHTA and CDR2 FQGNSA. The CDR3 loop reads CASSLEILAGKETQYF. In DNA form, the CDR3 reads TGTGCCAGCAGCTTAGAAATTCTAGCGGGAAAAGAGACCCAGTACTTC. The entire variable domain, with the rest obtained from reference TRBV7-2 and TRBJ2-5, is as follows: GAGVSQSPSNKVTEKGKDVELRCDPISGHTALYWYRQSLGQGLEFLIYFQGNSAPDKSGLPSDRFSAERTGGSVSTLTIQRTQQEDSAVYLCASSLEILAGKETQYFGPGTRLLVL.

This chain uses TRBV2 with TRBJ1-1; D gene ambiguous. Germline V gene data show CDR1 as SNHLY and CDR2 as FYNNEI. V was cut by 4 bases and J by 7 bases, with 7 bases left in between. The CDR3 totals 11 residues. The CDR3 DNA sequence: TGTGCCAGCAGTGTTTACAGTGAAGCTTTCTTT. Its protein product is CASSVYSEAFF.

The CDR3 nucleotides are TGCAGTGCTAGAGATATGGGAACAGGGGGCCGATACGAGCAGTACTTC. It codes for CSARDMGTGGRYEQYF. The rearrangement uses TRBV20-1 and TRBJ2-7, with 9 bases aligning to TRBD1. Germline CDR1 is DFQATT and CDR2 is SNEGSKA (reference sequence). With V trimmed by 0 bases and J by 4 bases, 10 bases remained unmatched. CDR3 length: 16 residues.

This chain connects TRBV9 to TRBJ1-1; D possibly corresponds to TRBD1 (5 bases). This CDR3 is 12 amino acids long. The germline V gene has CDR1 SGDLS and CDR2 YYNGEE. V was shortened by 4 bases and J by 11 bases, with 15 bases between the two germline ends. CDR3 residues: CASSPREGRAFF. CDR3 sequence (DNA): TGTGCCAGCAGCCCAAGGGAGGGGAGGGCTTTCTTT.

This clonotype was seen a handful of times. The chain has TRBV25-1 and TRBJ1-1; 12 bases fit TRBD1. The CDR3 runs 18 residues. Germline V gene sequence: CDR1 MGHDK, CDR2 SYGVNS. With V trimmed by 4 bases and J by 7 bases, 16 bases remained unmatched. CDR3 in amino acids: CASSGSPGRGQGAIEAFF. Here the CDR3 DNA reads TGTGCCAGCAGTGGATCTCCTGGACGGGGACAGGGGGCTATTGAAGCTTTCTTT.

As to this clonotype: Germline and junction disagree at one end, which may indicate a read error. The V and J genes are TRBV7-2 and TRBJ1-2, with TRBD1 as a possible D gene (5 bases). This CDR3 has 13 residues. Germline V gene data show CDR1 as SGHTA and CDR2 as FQGNSA. Here the CDR3 DNA reads TGTGCCCGGGGCCCCACGTCTTTGGGTGGCTGCACCTTC. It yields the protein CARGPTSLGGCTF.

This clonotype was recorded a few times. V and J are TRBV12-5 and TRBJ2-5, with D uncertain. V shed 1 base and J shed 2 bases, with 14 bases lying between them. CDR1 and CDR2 (germline): LGHNT, FRNRAP. The CDR3 extends over 16 amino acids. The CDR3 region is CASGLATSLTQETQYF. In nucleotides, the CDR3 is TGTGCTAGTGGTTTGGCAACTTCCCTTACGCAAGAGACCCAGTACTTC.

Ten or more counts support this clonotype. This chain joins TRBV4-1 and TRBJ1-2; 8 positions agree with TRBD1. This CDR3 has 13 residues. Losses at the gene ends were 3 bases for V and 6 bases for J; bases not matched to a gene: 3. CDR1 MGHRA and CDR2 YSYEKL come from the germline V gene. The CDR3 sequence: CASSHGQGDGYTF. CDR3 DNA sequence: TGCGCCAGCAGCCACGGACAGGGCGATGGCTACACCTTC.

The chain's CDR3 is CGLADGRDYNEQFF. The CDR3 DNA is TGCGGCCTCGCCGATGGGAGGGACTACAATGAGCAGTTCTTC. The V gene is TRBV29-1, the J gene TRBJ2-1; 7 bases are shared with TRBD2. The length of the CDR3 is 14 residues. Germline CDR1 SQVTM, CDR2 ANQGSEA.

A word on this clonotype: A single base separates this from a much larger clone, so it may be a read error. The chain uses TRBV5-1 and TRBJ2-5; TRBD1 or TRBD2 may be the D gene (6 bases each). CDR1 SGHRS and CDR2 YFSETQ come from the germline V gene. There are 15 residues in the CDR3. V gave up 4 bases and J gave up 11 bases, with 24 bases separating them. CDR3 nucleotides: TGCGCCAGCAGCCCTAGGACAGAGAGCCCCGCGGGGCAGTACTTC. Its protein is CASSPRTESPAGQYF. Filled out from reference TRBV5-1 and TRBJ2-5, the complete variable domain reads KAGVTQTPRYLIKTRGQQVTLSCSPISGHRSVSWYQQTPGQGLQFLFEYFSETQRNKGNFPGRFSGRQFSNSRSEMNVSTLELGDSALYLCASSPRTESPAGQYFGPGTRLLVL.

This clonotype has a count of ten or more. The chain is built from TRBV5-1 and TRBJ2-5, with D hard to call. Germline V gene data show CDR1 as SGHRS and CDR2 as YFSETQ. The CDR3 totals 12 residues. Trimming cost V 2 bases and J 5 bases, with 7 bases left between them. The CDR3 is CASSFSSETQYF. The CDR3 DNA reads TGCGCCAGCAGCTTTTCATCGGAGACCCAGTACTTC.

The rearrangement uses TRBV6-1 and TRBJ1-5; no firm D call. This CDR3 region has 14 residues. The germline V and J ends were trimmed by 9 bases and 0 bases, with 12 bases remaining between them. CDR1 is MNHNS, CDR2 SASEGT, per germline. The CDR3 is CASALQLSNQPQHF. The CDR3 coding sequence is TGTGCCAGTGCGCTTCAGCTTAGCAATCAGCCCCAGCATTTT.

In its sample, this clonotype was seen many times. This rearrangement joins TRBV19 to TRBJ1-2, with TRBD1 identical over 8 bases. There are 12 residues in the CDR3. The V segment lost 5 bases and the J segment 6 bases; nucleotides outside the gene matches: 2. CDR1 is LNHDA and CDR2 is SQIVND in the germline V gene (reference sequence). CDR3 nucleotides: TGTGCCAGTAGTCCAGGGGGCGATGGCTACACCTTC. Amino acids: CASSPGGDGYTF.

The chain uses TRBV29-1 and TRBJ1-2, with D perhaps matching TRBD1 (5 bases). Germline V gene lookup returns CDR1 SQVTM and CDR2 ANQGSEA. V dropped 0 bases and J dropped 8 bases, with 10 bases sitting between them. The CDR3 totals 12 residues. The CDR3 reads CSVEDGGVGYTF. CDR3 DNA sequence: TGCAGCGTTGAAGATGGAGGGGTGGGCTACACCTTC.

This clonotype was seen a few times. V usage is TRBV10-3 and J usage is TRBJ1-2; D is unresolved. The CDR3 length is 13 residues. The germline V and J ends were trimmed by 6 bases and 1 base, with 9 bases remaining between them. CDR1 and CDR2 (germline): ENHRY, SYGVKD. CDR3 amino acids: CAIREGFNYGYTF. The CDR3 coding sequence is TGTGCCATCAGAGAAGGGTTTAACTATGGCTACACCTTC.

The rearrangement links TRBV11-2 to TRBJ2-3; TRBD1 is a possible D gene (6 bases). The CDR3 runs to 15 residues. In germline, CDR1 is SGHAT, CDR2 FQNNGV. V shed 6 bases and J shed 9 bases, with 22 bases lying between them. CDR3 sequence (DNA): TGTGCCAGCAGTCGGGACAAACTTTCCCCCACGACGCAGTATTTT. Its protein is CASSRDKLSPTTQYF.

This clonotype showed up just a few times. The chain employs TRBV7-9 and TRBJ1-2; TRBD1 aligns across 7 bases. The CDR3 covers 17 residues. Germline V gene lookup returns CDR1 SEHNR and CDR2 FQNEAQ (reference sequence). Unmatched junction bases numbered 12, after V lost 1 base and J lost 4 bases. The CDR3 DNA reads TGTGCCAGCAGCTTAGAGGTAGGACAGGCGTGGATCTATGGCTACACCTTC. It encodes CASSLEVGQAWIYGYTF.

The chain is built from TRBV29-1 and TRBJ2-1; TRBD2 aligns across 9 bases. The V gene end was trimmed by 6 bases and the J gene end by 3 bases; junction bases not matched to a gene: 6. Germline-derived CDR1 and CDR2 are SQVTM and ANQGSEA. The CDR3 length is 14 residues. The CDR3 sequence is CSVRGGGDYNEQFF. Here the CDR3 DNA reads TGCAGCGTCAGGGGCGGGGGGGACTACAATGAGCAGTTCTTC.

This chain links TRBV12-3 or TRBV12-4 with TRBJ1-5, with D unclear. This CDR3 has 13 amino acids. The ends were cut back, 6 bases at V and 5 bases at J, with 11 bases in the middle. As DNA, the CDR3 is TGTGCCAGCAGACTGATGGAAGATCAGCCCCAGCATTTT. Its protein is CASRLMEDQPQHF.

The V and J genes are TRBV5-8 and TRBJ2-3, with D maybe TRBD1 (6 bases). The ends were cut back, 4 bases at V and 0 bases at J, with 15 bases in the middle. The CDR3 totals 16 residues. Germline CDR1 is SGHTS and CDR2 is YDEGEE. The CDR3 loop reads CASSPEVQGSTDTQYF. The CDR3, as DNA: TGTGCCAGCAGCCCCGAGGTCCAGGGGAGCACAGATACGCAGTATTTT.

This clonotype appeared a few times. The rearrangement uses TRBV14 and TRBJ2-5, with no clear D. This CDR3 is built from 13 residues. The germline CDR1 and CDR2 sequences are SGHDN and FVKESK. Trimming shortened V by 4 bases and J by 4 bases, and 10 bases separated the two germline ends. The CDR3 sequence is CASSPSWGETQYF. The CDR3 nucleotides read TGTGCCAGCAGCCCCTCCTGGGGAGAGACCCAGTACTTC.

This clonotype was counted ten times or more. The V call is TRBV5-1, the J call TRBJ2-1; TRBD2 agrees at 7 bases. The junction had 7 bases not matched to a gene; V was cut back by 1 base and J by 9 bases. Per the germline V gene, CDR1 is SGHRS and CDR2 is YFSETQ. The CDR3 length is 14 residues. The CDR3 coding sequence is TGCGCCAGCAGCTTGAGGCAGGGAGGGAGTGAGCAGTTCTTC. Protein: CASSLRQGGSEQFF. Combining the CDR3 with reference TRBV5-1 and TRBJ2-1 gives the whole variable domain KAGVTQTPRYLIKTRGQQVTLSCSPISGHRSVSWYQQTPGQGLQFLFEYFSETQRNKGNFPGRFSGRQFSNSRSEMNVSTLELGDSALYLCASSLRQGGSEQFFGPGTRLTVL.

The chain uses TRBV18 and TRBJ2-3, with TRBD2 matching over 9 bases. V was clipped by 3 bases and J by 3 bases; unmatched bases: 16. CDR1 and CDR2 from the germline V gene are KGHSH and LQKENI. This CDR3 contains 19 residues. This CDR3 reads CASSPGVAGVTGRTDTQYF. CDR3 DNA sequence: TGTGCCAGCTCACCCGGGGTAGCGGGAGTGACAGGACGTACAGATACGCAGTATTTT.

This clonotype was detected ten times or more. The chain combines TRBV10-3 with TRBJ2-1; 11 bases line up with TRBD2. The length of the CDR3 is 14 residues. After removal of 7 bases from V and 5 bases from J, the junction contained 4 bases not matched to a gene. CDR1 is ENHRY, CDR2 SYGVKD, per germline. For the CDR3, the DNA is TGTGCCATCACGGGGACTAGCGGACACAATGAGCAGTTCTTC. This gives the protein CAITGTSGHNEQFF.

This clonotype was detected only a few times. One end of the junction fails to match germline, which may point to a read error. The V gene is TRBV6-5, the J gene TRBJ2-5; D possibly corresponds to TRBD2 (7 bases). The V gene's germline CDR1 is MNHEY and CDR2 SVGAGI. CDR3 length equals 14 residues. The CDR3 nucleotides read TGTGCCGGCAGTTACGGGGGGCGCGGTGAGACCCAGTACTTC. Residues: CAGSYGGRGETQYF.